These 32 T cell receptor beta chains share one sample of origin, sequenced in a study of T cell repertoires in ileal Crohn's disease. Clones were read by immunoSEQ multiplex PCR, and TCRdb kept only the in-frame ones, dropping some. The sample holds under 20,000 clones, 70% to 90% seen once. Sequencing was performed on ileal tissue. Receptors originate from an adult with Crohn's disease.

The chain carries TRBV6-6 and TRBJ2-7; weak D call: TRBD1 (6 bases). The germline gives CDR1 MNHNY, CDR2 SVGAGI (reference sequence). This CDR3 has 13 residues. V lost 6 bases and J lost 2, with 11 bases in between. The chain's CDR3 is CASSRTAPYEQYF. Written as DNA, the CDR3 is TGTGCCAGCAGCCGGACAGCCCCCTACGAGCAGTACTTC.

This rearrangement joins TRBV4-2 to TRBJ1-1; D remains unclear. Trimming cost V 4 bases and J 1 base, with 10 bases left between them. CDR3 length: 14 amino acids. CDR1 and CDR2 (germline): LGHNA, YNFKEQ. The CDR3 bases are TGTGCCAGCAGCCGCCAGGCGGGGAACACTGAAGCTTTCTTT. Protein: CASSRQAGNTEAFF.

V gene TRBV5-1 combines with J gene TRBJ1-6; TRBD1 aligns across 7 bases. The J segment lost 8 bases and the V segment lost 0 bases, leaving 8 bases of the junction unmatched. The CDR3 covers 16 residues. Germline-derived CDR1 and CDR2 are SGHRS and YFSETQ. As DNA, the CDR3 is TGCGCCAGCAGCTTGGGAGCCCAGGGGGATGATTCACCCCTCCACTTT. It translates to CASSLGAQGDDSPLHF.

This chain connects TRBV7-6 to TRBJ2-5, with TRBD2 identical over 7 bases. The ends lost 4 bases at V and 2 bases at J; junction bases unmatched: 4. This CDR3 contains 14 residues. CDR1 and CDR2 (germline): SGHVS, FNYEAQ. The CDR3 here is CASSYSSGQETQYF. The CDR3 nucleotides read TGTGCCAGCAGCTACTCTAGCGGACAAGAGACCCAGTACTTC.

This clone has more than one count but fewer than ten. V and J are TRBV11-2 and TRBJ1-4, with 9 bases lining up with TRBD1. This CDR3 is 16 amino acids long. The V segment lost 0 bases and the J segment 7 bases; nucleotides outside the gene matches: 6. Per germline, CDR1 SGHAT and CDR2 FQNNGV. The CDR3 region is CASSLDRDREFEKLFF. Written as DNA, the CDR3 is TGTGCCAGCAGCTTAGATCGGGACAGGGAGTTTGAAAAACTGTTTTTT.

This CDR3 is CASSANVGGPYEQYF. In nucleotides, the CDR3 is TGTGCCAGTAGTGCCAATGTAGGGGGCCCCTACGAGCAGTACTTC. The V and J genes are TRBV19 and TRBJ2-7, with 7 bases identical to TRBD1. The germline CDR1 and CDR2 sequences are LNHDA and SQIVND (reference sequence). The CDR3 spans 15 residues. J gave up 2 bases and V 5 bases, and 9 bases lay outside the gene matches.

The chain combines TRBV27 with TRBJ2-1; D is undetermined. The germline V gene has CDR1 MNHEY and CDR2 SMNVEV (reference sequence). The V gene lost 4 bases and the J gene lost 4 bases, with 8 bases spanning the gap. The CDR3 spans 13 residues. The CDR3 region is CASSSGSYNEQFF. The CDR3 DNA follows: TGTGCCAGCAGTTCAGGCAGTTACAATGAGCAGTTCTTC.

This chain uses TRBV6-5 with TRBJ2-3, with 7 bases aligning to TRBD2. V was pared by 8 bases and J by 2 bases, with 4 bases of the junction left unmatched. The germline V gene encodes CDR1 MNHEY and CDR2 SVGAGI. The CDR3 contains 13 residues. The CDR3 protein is CASWAGVTDTQYF. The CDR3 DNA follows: TGTGCCAGCTGGGCGGGGGTCACAGATACGCAGTATTTT.

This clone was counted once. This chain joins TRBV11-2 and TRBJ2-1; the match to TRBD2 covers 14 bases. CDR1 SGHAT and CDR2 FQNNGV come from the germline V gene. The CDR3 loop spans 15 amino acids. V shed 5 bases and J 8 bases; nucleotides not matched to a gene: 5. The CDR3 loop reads CASSERLAGGYEQFF. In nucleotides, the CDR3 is TGTGCCAGCAGCGAGAGACTAGCGGGGGGGTATGAGCAGTTCTTC.

The CDR3 coding sequence is TGTGCTAGTGGTTTGGTTTCCGGGACAGAATTCTACGAGCAGTACTTC. Translating gives CASGLVSGTEFYEQYF. The chain links TRBV12-5 to TRBJ2-5; 7 positions match TRBD1. The J call is uncertain, as TRBJ2-7 better fits the DNA end. Germline CDR1 and CDR2: LGHNT and FRNRAP. This CDR3 is 16 amino acids long.

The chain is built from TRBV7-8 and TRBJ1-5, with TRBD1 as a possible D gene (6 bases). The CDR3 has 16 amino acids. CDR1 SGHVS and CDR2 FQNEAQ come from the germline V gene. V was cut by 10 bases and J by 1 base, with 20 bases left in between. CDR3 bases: TGTGCCACCCAAAGAGGGGGAGTGTGGAGCAATCAGCCCCAGCATTTT. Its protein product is CATQRGGVWSNQPQHF.

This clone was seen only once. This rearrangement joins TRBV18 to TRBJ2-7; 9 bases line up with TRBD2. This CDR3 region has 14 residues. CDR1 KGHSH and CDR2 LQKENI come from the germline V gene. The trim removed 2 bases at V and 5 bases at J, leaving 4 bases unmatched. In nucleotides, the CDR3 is TGTGCCAGCTCACCAAGCGGGGGGAACAACGAGCAGTACTTC. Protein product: CASSPSGGNNEQYF.

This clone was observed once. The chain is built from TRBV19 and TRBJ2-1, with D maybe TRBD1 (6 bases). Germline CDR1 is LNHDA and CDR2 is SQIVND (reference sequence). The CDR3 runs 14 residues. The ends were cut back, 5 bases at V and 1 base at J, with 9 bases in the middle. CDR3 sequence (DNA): TGTGCCAGTAGTGGCCAGGGGTCCTACAATGAGCAGTTCTTC. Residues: CASSGQGSYNEQFF. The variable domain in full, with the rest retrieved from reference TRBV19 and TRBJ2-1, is DGGITQSPKYLFRKEGQNVTLSCEQNLNHDAMYWYRQDPGQGLRLIYYSQIVNDFQKGDIAEGYSVSREKKESFPLTVTSAQKNPTAFYLCASSGQGSYNEQFFGPGTRLTVL.

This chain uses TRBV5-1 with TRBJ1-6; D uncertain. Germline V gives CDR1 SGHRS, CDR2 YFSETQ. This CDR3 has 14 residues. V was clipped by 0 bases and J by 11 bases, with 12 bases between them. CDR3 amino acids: CASSLVGREAPLHF. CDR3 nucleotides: TGCGCCAGCAGCTTGGTAGGGAGGGAGGCACCCCTCCACTTT.

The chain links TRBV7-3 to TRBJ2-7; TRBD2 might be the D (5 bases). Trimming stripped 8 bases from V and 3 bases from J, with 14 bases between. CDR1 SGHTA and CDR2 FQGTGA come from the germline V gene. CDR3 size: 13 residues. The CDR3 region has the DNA TGTGCCAGCCATTCCCAGAGGGTCTACGAGCAGTACTTC. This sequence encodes CASHSQRVYEQYF.

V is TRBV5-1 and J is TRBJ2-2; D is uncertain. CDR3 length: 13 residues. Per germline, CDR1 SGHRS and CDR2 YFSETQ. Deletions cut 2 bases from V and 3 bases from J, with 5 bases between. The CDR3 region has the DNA TGCGCCAGCAGCTTCGGTTACACCGGGGAGCTGTTTTTT. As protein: CASSFGYTGELFF.

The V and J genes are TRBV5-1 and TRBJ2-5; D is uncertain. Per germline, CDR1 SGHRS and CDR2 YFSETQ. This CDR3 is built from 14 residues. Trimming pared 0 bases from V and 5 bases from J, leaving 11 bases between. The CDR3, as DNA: TGCGCCAGCAGCTTGGATGGCAGGTTGGAGACCCAGTACTTC. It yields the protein CASSLDGRLETQYF.

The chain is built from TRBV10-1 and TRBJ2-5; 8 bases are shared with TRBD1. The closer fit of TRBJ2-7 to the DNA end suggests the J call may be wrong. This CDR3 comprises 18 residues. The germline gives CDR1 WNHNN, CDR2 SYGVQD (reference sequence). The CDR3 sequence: CASSETYFRGPNSYEQYF. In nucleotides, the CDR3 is TGCGCCAGCAGTGAAACTTACTTCAGGGGGCCGAACTCCTACGAGCAGTACTTC.

The CDR3 is CASSHDFGTGDNEQFF. The CDR3 coding sequence is TGTGCCAGCAGCCATGACTTCGGGACAGGAGACAATGAGCAGTTCTTC. J is TRBJ2-1 and V is TRBV7-7; 8 bases fit TRBD1. The trim removed 5 bases at V and 5 bases at J, leaving 11 bases unmatched. CDR1 is SSHAT and CDR2 is FNYEAQ in the germline V gene (reference sequence). The CDR3 sequence is 16 residues long.

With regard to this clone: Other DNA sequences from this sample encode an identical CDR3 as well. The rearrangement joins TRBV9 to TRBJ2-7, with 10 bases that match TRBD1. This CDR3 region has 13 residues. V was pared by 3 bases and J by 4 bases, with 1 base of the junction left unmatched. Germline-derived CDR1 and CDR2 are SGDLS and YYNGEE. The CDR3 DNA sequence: TGTGCCAGCAGCGGACAGGGGGCTTACGAGCAGTACTTC. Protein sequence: CASSGQGAYEQYF.

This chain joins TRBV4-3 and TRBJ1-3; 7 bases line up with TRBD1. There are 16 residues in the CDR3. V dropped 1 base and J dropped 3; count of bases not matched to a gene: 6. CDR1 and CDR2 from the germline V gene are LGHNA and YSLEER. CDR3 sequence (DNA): TGCGCCAGCAGCCAAGGGACAGGACTTCTTGGAAACACCATATATTTT. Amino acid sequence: CASSQGTGLLGNTIYF.

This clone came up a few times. CDR3 nucleotide sequence: TGTGCCAGCAGTTCCCCGAGACAGGACGATGGCTACACCTTC. The encoded protein is CASSSPRQDDGYTF. V and J are TRBV6-1 and TRBJ1-2; perhaps TRBD1 as D (6 bases). The V and J ends lost 5 bases and 6 bases respectively, with 16 bases between them. This CDR3 region has 14 residues. The germline gives CDR1 MNHNS, CDR2 SASEGT.

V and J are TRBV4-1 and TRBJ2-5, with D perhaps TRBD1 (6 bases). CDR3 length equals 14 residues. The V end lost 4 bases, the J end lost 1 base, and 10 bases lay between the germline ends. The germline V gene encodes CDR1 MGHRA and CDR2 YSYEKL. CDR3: CASSPGQRQETQYF. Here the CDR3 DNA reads TGCGCCAGCAGCCCAGGACAGCGCCAAGAGACCCAGTACTTC.

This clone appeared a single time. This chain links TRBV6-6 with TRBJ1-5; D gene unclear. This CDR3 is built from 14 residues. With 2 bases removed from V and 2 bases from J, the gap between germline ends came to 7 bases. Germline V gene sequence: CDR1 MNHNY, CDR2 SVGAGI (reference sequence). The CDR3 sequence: CASSYLSGNQPQHF. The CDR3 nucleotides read TGTGCCAGCAGTTACCTTTCGGGCAATCAGCCCCAGCATTTT.

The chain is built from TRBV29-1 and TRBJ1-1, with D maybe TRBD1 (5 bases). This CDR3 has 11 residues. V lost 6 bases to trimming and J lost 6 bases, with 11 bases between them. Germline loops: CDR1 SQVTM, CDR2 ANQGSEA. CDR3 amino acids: CSVITGAEAFF. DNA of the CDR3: TGCAGCGTCATTACAGGTGCTGAAGCTTTCTTT. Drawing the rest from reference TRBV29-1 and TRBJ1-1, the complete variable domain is SAVISQKPSRDICQRGTSLTIQCQVDSQVTMMFWYRQQPGQSLTLIATANQGSEATYESGFVIDKFPISRPNLTFSTLTVSNMSPEDSSIYLCSVITGAEAFFGQGTRLTVV.

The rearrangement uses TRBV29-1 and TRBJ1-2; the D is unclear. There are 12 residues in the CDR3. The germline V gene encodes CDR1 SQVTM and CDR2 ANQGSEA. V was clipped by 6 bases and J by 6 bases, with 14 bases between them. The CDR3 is CSVTLGVNGYTF. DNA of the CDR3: TGCAGCGTGACCCTCGGGGTTAATGGCTACACCTTC.

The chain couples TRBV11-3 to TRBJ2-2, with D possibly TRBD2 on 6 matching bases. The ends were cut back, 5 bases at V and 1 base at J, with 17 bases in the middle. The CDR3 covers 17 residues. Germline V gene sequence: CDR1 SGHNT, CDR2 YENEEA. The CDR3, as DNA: TGTGCCAGCAGCAACCCGGGGCGGCGGGGGAACACCGGGGAGCTGTTTTTT. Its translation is CASSNPGRRGNTGELFF. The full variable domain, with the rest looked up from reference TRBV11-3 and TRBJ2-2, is EAGVVQSPRYKIIEKKQPVAFWCNPISGHNTLYWYLQNLGQGPELLIRYENEEAVDDSQLPKDRFSAERLKGVDSTLKIQPAELGDSAVYLCASSNPGRRGNTGELFFGEGSRLTVL.

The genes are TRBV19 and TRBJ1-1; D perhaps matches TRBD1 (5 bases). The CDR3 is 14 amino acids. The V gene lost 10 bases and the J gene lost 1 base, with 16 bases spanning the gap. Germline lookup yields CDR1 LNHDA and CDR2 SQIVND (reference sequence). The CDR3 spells CATDGRGGNTEAFF. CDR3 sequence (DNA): TGTGCCACAGACGGGCGGGGGGGGAACACTGAAGCTTTCTTT.

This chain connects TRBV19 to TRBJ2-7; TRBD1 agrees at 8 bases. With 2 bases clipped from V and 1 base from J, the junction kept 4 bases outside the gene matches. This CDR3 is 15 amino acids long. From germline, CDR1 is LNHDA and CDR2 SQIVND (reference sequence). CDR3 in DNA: TGTGCCAGTAGTATAAGTGGACAGGGATCCTACGAGCAGTACTTC. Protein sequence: CASSISGQGSYEQYF.

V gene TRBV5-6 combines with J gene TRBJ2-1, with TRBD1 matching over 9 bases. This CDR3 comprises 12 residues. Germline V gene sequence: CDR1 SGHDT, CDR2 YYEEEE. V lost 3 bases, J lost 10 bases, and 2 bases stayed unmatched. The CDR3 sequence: CASSWTGAEQFF. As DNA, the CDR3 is TGTGCCAGCAGCTGGACAGGGGCAGAGCAGTTCTTC.

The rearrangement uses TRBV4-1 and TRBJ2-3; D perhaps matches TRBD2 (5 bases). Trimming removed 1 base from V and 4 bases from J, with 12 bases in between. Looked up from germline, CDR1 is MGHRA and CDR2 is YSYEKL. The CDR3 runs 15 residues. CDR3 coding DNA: TGCGCCAGCAGCCAAGTAGGGAGTAGGTCAGATACGCAGTATTTT. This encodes CASSQVGSRSDTQYF.

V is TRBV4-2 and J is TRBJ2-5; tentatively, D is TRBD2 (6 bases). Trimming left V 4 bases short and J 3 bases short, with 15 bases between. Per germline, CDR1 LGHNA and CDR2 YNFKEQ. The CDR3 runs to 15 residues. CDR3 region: CASSPNPRREETQYF. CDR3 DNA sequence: TGTGCCAGCAGCCCAAACCCCCGGAGGGAAGAGACCCAGTACTTC.